This paragraph covers one T cell receptor beta chain sequence. This clonotype was observed many times. No cognate antigen has been identified for it. The input lacks base qualities; no much larger clone sits a single base away. CDR1 DFQATT and CDR2 SNEGSKA were looked up in the germline V gene (reference sequence). The CDR3 contains 14 residues, cysteine and phenylalanine counted. The kept DNA is CDR3 alone, 42 bases in frame from the first base. After removal of 6 bases from V and 4 bases from J, the junction retains 7 bases not matched to a gene. Sequencing took place on an Illumina HiSeq 2500. First-strand cDNA was synthesized using Superscript III and a set of TRAV- and TRBV-specific primers, so that both TCRalpha and TCRbeta chains were covered. A roughly 20-cycle PCR with Phusion amplified the TCRs, pairing a constant-region primer with the adapter that was attached to the V primers. Amplification of the isolated mRNA was done with the MessageAmp II aRNA Amplification Kit, which involved an approximately 16-hour in vitro transcription at 37 degrees C. The Dynabeads mRNA DIRECT Purification Kit was used to isolate the mRNA for TCR sequencing. A second roughly 25-cycle Phusion PCR added indexed Illumina adapters, and products were purified with AMPure XP beads. The published analysis was carried out like this. Using custom Perl scripts, TCR sequences encoding the same protein were pooled, out-of-frame sequences were removed, and the abundance of each clonotype was computed. Any TCR sequence backed by just one read was left out of the analysis. Repertoire metrics included Shannon entropy, Gini index, clonality, richness, and frequency of TCRs shared between repertoires. Starting from the raw public reads, TCRdb applied fastp trimming at Q25, assembled clones with MiXCR and retained in-frame beta chains. Rows with one shared CDR3 protein collapse into an entry with the most common genes and DNA. The authors' filters were not applied to this entry. A total of nearly 60,000 distinct CDR3 sequences appear in this sample, under 30% of them only once. The ten largest clones capture 6.7% of the sample.

The sample is drawn from a study of low-dose radiotherapy and immunotherapy resistance in tumors (dated by TCRdb to the early 2020s). Background on the whole study: In Cohort 1, 0.5 Gy per fraction was delivered every 2 weeks, and a total PTV dose of 6.5 Gy was prescribed. For Cohort 2, the dose was 1 Gy per fraction given every two weeks, adding up to 13 Gy in total across 26 weeks. Patients were given nivolumab as a 240 mg flat dose every two weeks and ipilimumab at 1 mg/kg every six weeks, with both drugs delivered intravenously. Intravenous cyclophosphamide at 200 mg/m2 was administered every two weeks, one day ahead of each radiation and immunotherapy administration. Aspirin 300 mg was taken orally once daily by patients for four cycles, starting on cycle 1 day 1. No randomization into treatment groups was done for the people taking part in the trial. The translational analysis covered eight patients: three from the first dose cohort and the first five from the second dose cohort.

This specimen's time point label, per the study, means: after trial treatment. The sample's treatment or condition, from its label and the paper: LDRT plus nivolumab, ipilimumab, low-dose cyclophosphamide and aspirin (RACIN trial). The donors came from RACIN, which was a single-arm phase I dose-escalation trial that paired nivolumab and ipilimumab with aspirin, low-dose cyclophosphamide and low-dose radiotherapy. Patients were eligible if they had advanced solid tumors that were TIL-negative. The sequence is built from TRBV20-1 and TRBJ2-3; 10 of the junction bases match TRBD2. This sequence originates from a male donor with prostate cancer. The sample here was PBMCs, taken after low-dose radiotherapy plus immunotherapy. This receptor carries the CDR3 CSARWLAGADTQYF. In nucleotide form, the sequence is TGCAGTGCGAGGTGGCTAGCGGGAGCAGATACGCAGTATTTT.